This T cell receptor (beta chain) was obtained from a study of cytomegalovirus exposure and HLA in healthy donors. General study points: According to an earlier analysis, most TCR beta V segments yielded productive rearrangements about 87% or about 30% of the time.

Vbeta (60) and Jbeta (13) primers were used in the PCR. Source study methods: It was a later analysis that counted about 80 million unique TCR beta chains, of which 8.5 million to 12 million were shared. The repertoire was sequenced with immunoSEQ multiplex PCR; TCRdb's copy has only in-frame clones and lacks some. For V, J and clone size, that table is used; D and trimming come from the DNA. This table holds 150,000 to 200,000 clones, about 85% found once. Comment on this clone: Its antigen is still unknown.

The germline V gene encodes CDR1 SNHLY and CDR2 FYNNEI. The CDR3 spans 17 residues. The junction had 17 bases not matched to a gene; V was cut back by 5 bases and J by 5 bases. The source of this sequence is a man aged 50-59 years in good health and CMV-seropositive. The genes are TRBV2 and TRBJ1-2; 7 nucleotides line up with TRBD1. The sequenced sample consisted of PBMCs. The CDR3 nucleotides read TGTGCCAGCAGTCTTTATAGGGGGGAGACAGGGTCATATGGCTACACCTTC. It encodes CASSLYRGETGSYGYTF. Together with reference TRBV2 and TRBJ1-2, the CDR3 gives the full variable domain: EPEVTQTPSHQVTQMGQEVILRCVPISNHLYFYWYRQILGQKVEFLVSFYNNEISEKSEIFDDQFSVERPDGSNFTLKIRSTKLEDSAMYFCASSLYRGETGSYGYTFGSGTRLTVV.